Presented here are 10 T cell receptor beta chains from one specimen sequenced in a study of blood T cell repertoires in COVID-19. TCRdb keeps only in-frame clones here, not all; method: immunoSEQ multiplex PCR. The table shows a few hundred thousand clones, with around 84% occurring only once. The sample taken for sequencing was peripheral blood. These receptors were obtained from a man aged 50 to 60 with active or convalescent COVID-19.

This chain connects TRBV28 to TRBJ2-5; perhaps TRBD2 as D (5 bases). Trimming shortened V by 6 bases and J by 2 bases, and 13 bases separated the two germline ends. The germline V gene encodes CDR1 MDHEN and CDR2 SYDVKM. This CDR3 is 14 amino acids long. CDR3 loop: CASRNSAPQETQYF. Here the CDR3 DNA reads TGTGCCAGCAGGAATAGCGCACCACAAGAGACCCAGTACTTC.

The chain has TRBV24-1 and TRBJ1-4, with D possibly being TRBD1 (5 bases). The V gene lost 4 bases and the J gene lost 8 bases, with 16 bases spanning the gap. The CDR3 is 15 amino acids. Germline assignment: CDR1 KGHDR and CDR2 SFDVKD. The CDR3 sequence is CATSDPAGDGEKLFF. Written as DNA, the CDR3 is TGTGCCACCAGTGACCCGGCGGGGGATGGGGAAAAACTGTTTTTT.

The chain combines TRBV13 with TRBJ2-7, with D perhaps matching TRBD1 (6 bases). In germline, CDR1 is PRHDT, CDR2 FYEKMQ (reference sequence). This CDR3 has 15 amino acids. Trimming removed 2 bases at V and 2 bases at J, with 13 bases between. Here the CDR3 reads CASSLRSGTTYEQYF. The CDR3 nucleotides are TGTGCCAGCAGCTTACGCTCCGGGACAACCTACGAGCAGTACTTC.

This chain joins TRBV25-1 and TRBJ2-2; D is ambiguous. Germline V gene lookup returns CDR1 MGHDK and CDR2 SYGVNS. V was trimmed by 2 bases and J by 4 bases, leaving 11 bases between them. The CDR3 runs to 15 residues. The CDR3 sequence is CASSEKAEFTGELFF. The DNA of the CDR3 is TGTGCCAGCAGTGAAAAGGCGGAATTCACCGGGGAGCTGTTTTTT.

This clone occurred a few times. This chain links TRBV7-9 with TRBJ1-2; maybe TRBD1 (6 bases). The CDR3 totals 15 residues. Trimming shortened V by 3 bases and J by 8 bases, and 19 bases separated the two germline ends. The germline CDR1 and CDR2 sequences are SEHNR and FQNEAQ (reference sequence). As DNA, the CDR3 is TGTGCCAGCAGCTTGGGAGGGGGAGGAGTAAGAGGCTACACCTTC. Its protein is CASSLGGGGVRGYTF. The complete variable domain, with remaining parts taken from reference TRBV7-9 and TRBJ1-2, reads DTGVSQNPRHKITKRGQNVTFRCDPISEHNRLYWYRQTLGQGPEFLTYFQNEAQLEKSRLLSDRFSAERPKGSFSTLEIQRTEQGDSAMYLCASSLGGGGVRGYTFGSGTRLTVV.

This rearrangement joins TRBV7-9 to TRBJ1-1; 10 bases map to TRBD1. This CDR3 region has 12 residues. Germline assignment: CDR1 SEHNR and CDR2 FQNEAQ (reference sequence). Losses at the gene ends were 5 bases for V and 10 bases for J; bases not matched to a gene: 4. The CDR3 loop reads CASSDRGLRAFF. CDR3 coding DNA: TGTGCCAGCAGCGACAGGGGGCTAAGAGCTTTCTTT.

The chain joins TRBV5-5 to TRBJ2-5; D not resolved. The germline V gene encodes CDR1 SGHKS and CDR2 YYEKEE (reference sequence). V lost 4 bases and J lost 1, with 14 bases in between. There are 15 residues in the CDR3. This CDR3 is CASSHPPAGQETQYF. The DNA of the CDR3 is TGTGCCAGCAGCCACCCCCCGGCAGGCCAAGAGACCCAGTACTTC.

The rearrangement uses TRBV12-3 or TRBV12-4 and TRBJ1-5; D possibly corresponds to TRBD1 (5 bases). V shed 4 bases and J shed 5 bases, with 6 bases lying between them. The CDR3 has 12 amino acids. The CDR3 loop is CASSWGDQPQHF. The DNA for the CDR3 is TGTGCCAGCAGTTGGGGGGATCAGCCCCAGCATTTT.

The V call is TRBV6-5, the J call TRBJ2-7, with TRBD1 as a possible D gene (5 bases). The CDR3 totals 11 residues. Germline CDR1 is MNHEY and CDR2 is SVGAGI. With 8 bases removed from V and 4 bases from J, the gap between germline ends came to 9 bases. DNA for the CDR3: TGTGCCAGCGGGGCGTTGTACGAGCAGTACTTC. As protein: CASGALYEQYF.

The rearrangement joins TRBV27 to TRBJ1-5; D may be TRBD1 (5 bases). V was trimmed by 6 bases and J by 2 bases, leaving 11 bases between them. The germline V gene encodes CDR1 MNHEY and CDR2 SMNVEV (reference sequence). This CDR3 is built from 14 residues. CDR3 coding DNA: TGTGCCAGCAGAAGTAGGGGTCGCAATCAGCCCCAGCATTTT. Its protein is CASRSRGRNQPQHF.